The rows below give T cell receptor beta chains drawn from one sample of a study of response to subunit inactivated influenza vaccine. Via MiXCR, TCRdb re-called the RT-PCR reads, giving one row per CDR3 protein. The sample includes about 570,000 distinct CDR3 sequences, around 11% of them seen just once. This same sample was also taken into another study, of T cells expressing NK-cell markers.

The sample here was PBMCs from blood, taken on the day of vaccination. The receptors come from a man over 45 who received an inactivated influenza vaccine. Each CDR3 is given with its conserved first and last residue. Each record gives: V gene, J gene, D gene, clone size, CDR3 length, CDR3 protein, CDR3 DNA. The D gene is left open where the match is weak. Clone size is given for some rows only: seen once, a few or many times, or a class if the clone is expanded.

>TRBV12-3/TRBV12-4|TRBJ2-7|NA|many|17
CASSPLRGLTSSYEQYF
TGTGCCAGCAGTCCCCTGCGAGGACTGACGAGCTCCTACGAGCAGTACTTC
>TRBV28|TRBJ1-6|NA|few|17
CASRMTGTHSLGSPLHF
TGTGCCAGCAGAATGACCGGGACACACTCCTTAGGTTCACCCCTCCACTTT
>TRBV9|TRBJ2-2|NA|many|15
CASSVLPRWTGELFF
TGTGCCAGCAGCGTACTGCCCCGCTGGACCGGGGAGCTGTTTTTT
>TRBV28|TRBJ2-7|NA|few|14
CASSFRDHSYEQYF
TGTGCCAGCAGTTTTAGGGACCACTCCTACGAGCAGTACTTC
>TRBV28|TRBJ2-2|NA|few|13
CATRDSHGGELFF
TGTGCCACCCGGGACTCCCATGGCGGGGAGCTGTTTTTT
>TRBV4-1|TRBJ1-1|NA|many|13
CASSQIGRREAFF
TGCGCCAGCAGCCAGATCGGCAGGCGTGAAGCTTTCTTT
>TRBV5-1|TRBJ2-5|NA|many|13
CASSWTVGETQYF
TGCGCCAGCAGCTGGACAGTTGGAGAGACCCAGTACTTC
>TRBV12-3/TRBV12-4|TRBJ2-1|NA|NA|16
CASSPARGPRYNEQFF
TGTGCCAGCAGTCCCGCCCGGGGACCGAGGTACAATGAGCAGTTCTTC
>TRBV6-5|TRBJ2-1|TRBD2|NA|19
CASSLTGTSGRAPYNEQFF
TGTGCCAGCAGTTTAACCGGGACTAGCGGGAGGGCCCCCTACAATGAGCAGTTCTTC
>TRBV6-2/TRBV6-3|TRBJ2-5|NA|few|13
CASSWGPAGTQYF
TGTGCCAGCAGTTGGGGTCCCGCCGGGACCCAGTACTTC
>TRBV27|TRBJ2-3|NA|few|17
CASSPGAGRQTQGTQYF
TGTGCCAGCAGTCCGGGCGCAGGGAGACAGACCCAGGGCACGCAGTATTTT
>TRBV5-5|TRBJ1-5|TRBD1|NA|14
CASSSTGVEQPQHF
TGTGCCAGCAGCTCGACAGGGGTGGAGCAGCCCCAGCATTTT
>TRBV14|TRBJ2-2|NA|many|13
CASSQANTGELFF
TGTGCCAGCAGCCAAGCTAACACCGGGGAGCTGTTTTTT
>TRBV12-3/TRBV12-4|TRBJ1-5|NA|NA|15
CASRLGQQANQPQHF
TGTGCCAGCAGACTTGGACAGCAGGCCAATCAGCCCCAGCATTTT
>TRBV6-1|TRBJ2-7|TRBD1|few|15
CASTKRDRGHYEQYF
TGTGCCAGCACTAAACGGGACAGGGGGCACTACGAGCAGTACTTC
>TRBV9|TRBJ1-1|TRBD1|NA|13
CASSGDRDTEAFF
TGTGCCAGCAGCGGAGACAGGGACACTGAAGCTTTCTTT
>TRBV4-2|TRBJ2-5|TRBD2|NA|17
CASSQGTSGGASETQYF
TGTGCCAGCAGCCAGGGGACTAGCGGGGGGGCATCAGAGACCCAGTACTTC
>TRBV2|TRBJ2-3|NA|NA|13
CASSGRPVGTQYF
TGTGCCAGCAGTGGAAGACCCGTTGGTACGCAGTATTTT
>TRBV6-1|TRBJ2-3|TRBD2|NA|16
CASRGRGGRSTDTQYF
TGTGCCAGCAGGGGACGGGGGGGCCGCAGCACAGATACGCAGTATTTT
>TRBV12-3/TRBV12-4|TRBJ2-2|NA|many|12
CASSRGSGELFF
TGTGCCAGCAGCCGGGGTTCCGGGGAGCTGTTTTTT
>TRBV9|TRBJ1-5|NA|few|15
CASSVASGLNQPQHF
TGTGCCAGCAGCGTAGCTTCAGGGTTGAATCAGCCCCAGCATTTT
>TRBV29-1|TRBJ1-2|TRBD1|few|12
CSVTGQVVGYTF
TGCAGCGTAACGGGACAGGTGGTTGGCTACACCTTC
>TRBV7-2|TRBJ1-4|NA|few|14
CASRPSGTNEKLFF
TGTGCCAGCCGTCCATCGGGAACTAATGAAAAACTGTTTTTT
>TRBV6-2/TRBV6-3|TRBJ2-2|NA|NA|12
CASSSLFGELFF
TGTGCCAGCAGTAGTCTCTTCGGGGAGCTGTTTTTT
>TRBV28|TRBJ1-4|NA|NA|14
CASSLGRTRTKLFF
TGTGCCAGCAGTTTAGGGAGGACCCGGACAAAACTGTTTTTT
>TRBV30|TRBJ2-7|NA|few|12
CAWARLSYEQYF
TGTGCCTGGGCTCGGTTAAGTTACGAGCAGTACTTC
>TRBV20-1|TRBJ2-1|TRBD2|many|15
CSAGPTSGGYNEQFF
TGCAGTGCGGGCCCGACTAGCGGGGGATACAATGAGCAGTTCTTC
>TRBV10-3|TRBJ2-3|TRBD1|many|16
CAISPTGTGPTDTQYF
TGTGCCATCAGTCCAACCGGGACAGGACCCACAGATACGCAGTATTTT
>TRBV29-1|TRBJ2-4|TRBD1|many|12
CSANRGANIQYF
TGCAGCGCAAACAGGGGAGCGAACATTCAGTACTTC
>TRBV29-1|TRBJ2-7|NA|few|13
CSASPGRDYEQYF
TGCAGCGCCTCACCGGGACGGGACTACGAGCAGTACTTC
>TRBV5-1|TRBJ2-1|TRBD2|few|15
CASSFSGGPEDEQFF
TGCGCCAGCAGCTTTAGCGGGGGGCCCGAGGATGAGCAGTTCTTC
>TRBV25-1|TRBJ2-3|NA|few|17
CASSESKLGSLSDTQYF
TGTGCCAGCAGTGAATCAAAGTTGGGCAGCCTTTCAGATACGCAGTATTTT
>TRBV12-3/TRBV12-4|TRBJ2-3|NA|NA|13
CASSLMETDTQYF
TGTGCCAGCAGTTTAATGGAAACAGATACGCAGTATTTT
>TRBV20-1|TRBJ2-2|TRBD1|NA|18
CSAKSGAGGFVGTGELFF
TGCAGTGCTAAATCCGGGGCAGGGGGCTTTGTAGGCACCGGGGAGCTGTTTTTT
>TRBV13|TRBJ1-6|NA|few|16
CASSLDRGRNNSPLHF
TGTGCCAGCAGCTTAGATCGGGGCAGAAATAATTCACCCCTCCACTTT
>TRBV12-3/TRBV12-4|TRBJ2-3|NA|NA|14
CASSTIKRADTQYF
TGTGCCAGCAGTACAATCAAGCGCGCAGATACGCAGTATTTT
>TRBV7-9|TRBJ2-1|NA|few|14
CASSPGGPYNEQFF
TGTGCCAGCAGCCCCGGAGGCCCGTACAATGAGCAGTTCTTC
>TRBV15|TRBJ2-7|TRBD1|few|15
CATSRDLGQGYEQYF
TGTGCCACCAGCAGAGATTTAGGACAGGGGTACGAGCAGTACTTC
>TRBV5-1|TRBJ1-1|NA|few|15
CASSLSPTENTEAFF
TGCGCCAGCAGCTTGTCGCCCACAGAGAACACTGAAGCTTTCTTT
>TRBV3-1|TRBJ2-5|NA|few|13
CASSGGRAETQYF
TGTGCCAGCAGTGGGGGCAGGGCTGAGACCCAGTACTTC
>TRBV24-1|TRBJ2-1|TRBD2|NA|17
CATSRGGLADTYNEQFF
TGTGCCACCAGTCGCGGGGGTCTTGCGGACACTTACAATGAGCAGTTCTTC
>TRBV7-6|TRBJ2-2|NA|many|13
CASSFTYSGELFF
TGTGCCAGCAGCTTTACTTATAGCGGGGAGCTGTTTTTT
>TRBV7-2|TRBJ2-1|NA|few|13
CASSLSPRSEQFF
TGTGCCAGCAGCTTAAGTCCCAGGAGTGAGCAGTTCTTC
>TRBV2|TRBJ2-1|TRBD2|few|16
CASRVTTSGVYNEQFF
TGTGCCAGCAGGGTCACGACTAGCGGGGTTTACAATGAGCAGTTCTTC
>TRBV15|TRBJ2-2|NA|few|17
CATSREYQGLNTGELFF
TGTGCCACCAGCAGAGAGTACCAGGGACTTAACACCGGGGAGCTGTTTTTT
>TRBV29-1|TRBJ1-4|TRBD1|few|13
CSGPGQGKEKLFF
TGCAGCGGCCCGGGACAGGGAAAGGAAAAACTGTTTTTT
>TRBV29-1|TRBJ2-1|NA|NA|13
CSAGDAGRDEQFF
TGCAGCGCAGGTGATGCGGGTCGAGATGAGCAGTTCTTC
>TRBV5-6|TRBJ2-1|NA|many|15
CASSIYWLPDNEQFF
TGTGCCAGCAGCATCTACTGGCTACCGGACAATGAGCAGTTCTTC
>TRBV4-3|TRBJ2-5|TRBD2|NA|15
CASSQELAYQETQYF
TGCGCCAGCAGCCAAGAACTAGCGTATCAAGAGACCCAGTACTTC
>TRBV20-1|TRBJ1-1|TRBD1|NA|14
CSARLGQMNTEAFF
TGCAGTGCTAGGCTGGGACAGATGAACACTGAAGCTTTCTTT
>TRBV5-8|TRBJ1-2|NA|few|13
CASSLGRGYGYTF
TGTGCCAGCAGCTTAGGCAGGGGCTATGGCTACACCTTC
>TRBV20-1|TRBJ1-1|NA|NA|14
CSGGRDMSVGEAFF
TGCAGTGGGGGTCGGGACATGTCGGTGGGTGAAGCTTTCTTT
>TRBV12-3/TRBV12-4|TRBJ2-3|TRBD2|few|15
CASRLGTTSTDTQYF
TGTGCCAGCAGGCTCGGGACTACTAGCACAGATACGCAGTATTTT
>TRBV20-1|TRBJ2-1|NA|NA|10
CSAKSGEQFF
TGCAGTGCTAAGTCTGGTGAGCAGTTCTTC